The 26 T cell receptor beta chains below all came from one sample that was sequenced in a study of beta chain features in type 1 diabetes. Since all of the isolated RNA was reverse transcribed, expressed TCRB transcripts were what got sequenced. The data were produced by immunoSEQ multiplex PCR, yet TCRdb's version contains in-frame clones alone and is incomplete. The sample holds 300,000 to 350,000 clones, roughly 8% seen once. Sequenced input: central memory CD4+ T cells from blood. All receptors come from a woman between 18 and 29 years old in good health.

This clone was counted only a few times. The rearrangement uses TRBV11-2 and TRBJ2-2, with TRBD2 matching over 10 bases. CDR1 is SGHAT and CDR2 is FQNNGV in the germline V gene. V was clipped by 6 bases and J by 6 bases; unmatched bases: 4. This CDR3 has 14 residues. CDR3 coding DNA: TGTGCCAGCAGTTCCCTAGCGGGAGCCGGGGAGCTGTTTTTT. Translating it yields CASSSLAGAGELFF. Complete variable domain (other parts from reference TRBV11-2 and TRBJ2-2): EAGVAQSPRYKIIEKRQSVAFWCNPISGHATLYWYQQILGQGPKLLIQFQNNGVVDDSQLPKDRFSAERLKGVDSTLKIQPAKLEDSAVYLCASSSLAGAGELFFGEGSRLTVL.

This clone was detected a few times. The chain is built from TRBV14 and TRBJ1-2; TRBD1 might be the D (6 bases). The CDR3 spans 14 residues. The V gene's germline CDR1 is SGHDN and CDR2 FVKESK. V was trimmed by 3 bases and J by 5 bases, leaving 13 bases between them. The CDR3 coding sequence is TGTGCCAGCAGCCACCTGGGGGGCGCGTATGGCTACACCTTC. Its protein product is CASSHLGGAYGYTF.

This clone showed up just a few times. The genes are TRBV18 and TRBJ2-7, with 9 positions matching TRBD2. The germline V gene has CDR1 KGHSH and CDR2 LQKENI. The CDR3 totals 15 residues. V was pared by 2 bases and J by 2 bases, with 4 bases of the junction left unmatched. CDR3 nucleotides: TGTGCCAGCTCACCAGGGAGCGGGAGGACCTACGAGCAGTACTTC. This translates into CASSPGSGRTYEQYF.

This clone has ten or more counts. This rearrangement joins TRBV7-2 to TRBJ2-3, with 7 bases aligning to TRBD1. V dropped 6 bases and J dropped 5; count of bases not matched to a gene: 5. The CDR3 has 13 amino acids. Germline loops: CDR1 SGHTA, CDR2 FQGNSA. CDR3 in amino acids: CASSSNRGDTQYF. CDR3 in DNA: TGTGCCAGCAGTAGCAACAGGGGAGATACGCAGTATTTT.

V is TRBV7-2 and J is TRBJ1-5; D gene uncertain. CDR3 length: 15 amino acids. V lost 3 bases to trimming and J lost 2 bases, with 11 bases between them. The V gene's germline CDR1 is SGHTA and CDR2 FQGNSA. CDR3: CASSFSPRGNQPQHF. DNA for the CDR3: TGTGCCAGCAGCTTTTCCCCGCGAGGCAATCAGCCCCAGCATTTT.

The rearrangement links TRBV4-3 to TRBJ1-5, with D perhaps TRBD1 (5 bases). The CDR3 contains 14 residues. CDR1 and CDR2 (germline): LGHNA, YSLEER. V dropped 0 bases and J dropped 6 bases, with 9 bases sitting between them. In DNA form, the CDR3 reads TGCGCCAGCAGCCAAGACAGGGTCGGTCAGCCCCAGCATTTT. Translation gives CASSQDRVGQPQHF.

The V call is TRBV7-2, the J call TRBJ2-5; D is possibly TRBD2 (6 bases). V was clipped by 1 base and J by 4 bases, with 10 bases between them. The CDR3 covers 14 residues. Germline assignment: CDR1 SGHTA and CDR2 FQGNSA. The CDR3 here is CASSLGGVGETQYF. CDR3 DNA: TGTGCCAGCAGCTTAGGGGGGGTCGGAGAGACCCAGTACTTC.

The gene calls are TRBV28 and TRBJ2-5, with D possibly TRBD1 on 5 matching bases. The J call may be in error: the DNA end matches TRBJ2-7 better. The CDR3 consists of 12 residues. The germline CDR1 and CDR2 sequences are MDHEN and SYDVKM. CDR3 region: CATRDSSYEQYF. The CDR3 region has the DNA TGTGCCACCCGAGACAGCTCCTACGAGCAGTACTTC.

This clone showed up just a few times. Here the CDR3 DNA reads TGTGCCAGCAGCCTGCAGATTCGCCACAATGAGCAGTTCTTC. Its translation is CASSLQIRHNEQFF. The chain combines TRBV7-6 with TRBJ2-1; no clear D gene. Germline assignment: CDR1 SGHVS and CDR2 FNYEAQ. The V and J ends lost 5 bases and 5 bases respectively, with 13 bases between them. This CDR3 is 14 amino acids long.

This clone turned up a few times. The V call is TRBV6-6, the J call TRBJ2-5, with 10 nucleotides matching TRBD1. The CDR3 spans 15 residues. With V trimmed by 5 bases and J by 1 base, 4 bases remained unmatched. Germline assignment: CDR1 MNHNY and CDR2 SVGAGI (reference sequence). The CDR3 DNA is TGTGCCAGCAGTGGGGGACAGGGGACCCAAGAGACCCAGTACTTC. The encoded protein is CASSGGQGTQETQYF.

This chain uses TRBV6-5 with TRBJ1-2; tentatively, D is TRBD1 (5 bases). CDR3 length: 14 amino acids. Germline CDR1 MNHEY, CDR2 SVGAGI. V lost 6 bases to trimming and J lost 7 bases, with 18 bases between them. The CDR3 sequence is CASRRQTLGFGYTF. Here the CDR3 DNA reads TGTGCCAGCAGAAGACAGACACTAGGTTTTGGCTACACCTTC.

This clone has only one observation. Here the CDR3 DNA reads TGTGCCAGCAGCCAAACTTTTTCGGGAACGGGCGAGCAGTACTTC. It yields the protein CASSQTFSGTGEQYF. V and J are TRBV11-1 and TRBJ2-7; tentatively, D is TRBD2 (5 bases). CDR3 length: 15 residues. Per the germline V gene, CDR1 is SGHAT and CDR2 is FQDESV (reference sequence). Trimming took off 5 bases at V and 6 bases at J, with 20 bases between the two ends.

The chain links TRBV29-1 to TRBJ2-2; a weak D match, TRBD1 (6 bases). In germline, CDR1 is SQVTM, CDR2 ANQGSEA. This CDR3 has 13 residues. The CDR3 sequence is CSGQGIGAGELFF. DNA for the CDR3: TGCAGTGGGCAGGGGATCGGGGCCGGGGAGCTGTTTTTT.

The DNA for the CDR3 is TGTGCCAGCAGCTCAAGGGAGCCAGGGACTATGACCTACGAGCAGTACTTC. It translates to CASSSREPGTMTYEQYF. The rearrangement links TRBV7-9 to TRBJ2-7; 7 bases are shared with TRBD2. J was trimmed by 2 bases and V by 4 bases; bases with no gene match: 14. Per the germline V gene, CDR1 is SEHNR and CDR2 is FQNEAQ (reference sequence). The CDR3 is 17 residues long.

This chain's CDR3 is CASSYLEGRADTQYF. The DNA for the CDR3 is TGTGCCAGTTCCTACCTGGAAGGGAGAGCAGATACGCAGTATTTT. The rearrangement uses TRBV19 and TRBJ2-3, with a weak D call TRBD2 (5 bases). CDR3 length equals 15 residues. V was pared by 8 bases and J by 4 bases, with 19 bases between. Germline V CDR1 and CDR2: LNHDA, SQIVND (reference sequence).

This clone has a handful of counts. The rearrangement joins TRBV6-5 to TRBJ2-7; 8 bases map to TRBD1. After removal of 5 bases from V and 3 bases from J, the junction contained 6 bases not matched to a gene. CDR1 is MNHEY and CDR2 is SVGAGI in the germline V gene. The CDR3 runs to 14 residues. CDR3 sequence reads: CASSTPGGGYEQYF. The CDR3 nucleotides read TGTGCCAGCAGTACTCCAGGGGGCGGCTACGAGCAGTACTTC.

This clone has just a few counts. The genes are TRBV5-5 and TRBJ2-3; tentatively, D is TRBD1 or TRBD2 (5 bases each). The CDR3 is 16 residues long. CDR1 is SGHKS, CDR2 YYEKEE, per germline (reference sequence). V was pared by 4 bases and J by 0 bases, with 15 bases between. The CDR3 region has the DNA TGTGCCAGCAGCCCGGGAAGGGGCTCAAGCACAGATACGCAGTATTTT. Its translation is CASSPGRGSSTDTQYF.

This chain links TRBV15 with TRBJ1-2; possibly TRBD1 for D (5 bases). The CDR3 is 15 amino acids. Trimming shortened V by 3 bases and J by 8 bases, and 19 bases separated the two germline ends. Germline V gene sequence: CDR1 LNHNV, CDR2 YYDKDF (reference sequence). The CDR3 DNA follows: TGTGCCACCAGCAGCCGGGACCCTTCCACGAAAGGCTACACCTTC. It yields the protein CATSSRDPSTKGYTF.

The V gene is TRBV6-6, the J gene TRBJ2-5; 10 positions match TRBD2. This CDR3 has 16 residues. With V trimmed by 2 bases and J by 2 bases, 5 bases remained unmatched. Germline CDR1 is MNHNY and CDR2 is SVGAGI (reference sequence). The CDR3 nucleotides are TGTGCCAGCAGTTACGCGTCTAGCGGGGGTCAAGAGACCCAGTACTTC. Residues: CASSYASSGGQETQYF.

This clone was detected ten times or more. The rearrangement links TRBV28 to TRBJ2-5, with unresolved D. In germline, CDR1 is MDHEN, CDR2 SYDVKM. V was shortened by 5 bases and J by 7 bases, with 11 bases between the two germline ends. CDR3 size: 12 residues. Here the CDR3 DNA reads TGTGCCAGCAGTCCGGATGTTGCGACCCAGTACTTC. Its translation: CASSPDVATQYF. Combining the CDR3 with reference TRBV28 and TRBJ2-5 gives the whole variable domain DVKVTQSSRYLVKRTGEKVFLECVQDMDHENMFWYRQDPGLGLRLIYFSYDVKMKEKGDIPEGYSVSREKKERFSLILESASTNQTSMYLCASSPDVATQYFGPGTRLLVL.

This sequence joins TRBV11-2 and TRBJ2-3; D is unclear. This CDR3 contains 16 residues. Trimming stripped 5 bases from V and 1 base from J, with 16 bases between. Germline V gene sequence: CDR1 SGHAT, CDR2 FQNNGV. The CDR3, as DNA: TGTGCCAGCAGCCTAAACAGCCTCGCCCGCACAGATACGCAGTATTTT. Its protein is CASSLNSLARTDTQYF. The variable domain in full, with the rest retrieved from reference TRBV11-2 and TRBJ2-3, is EAGVAQSPRYKIIEKRQSVAFWCNPISGHATLYWYQQILGQGPKLLIQFQNNGVVDDSQLPKDRFSAERLKGVDSTLKIQPAKLEDSAVYLCASSLNSLARTDTQYFGPGTRLTVL.

The V call is TRBV18, the J call TRBJ2-7, with D maybe TRBD2 (5 bases). The germline gives CDR1 KGHSH, CDR2 LQKENI. This CDR3 spans 14 amino acids. V lost 2 bases to trimming and J lost 0 bases, with 8 bases between them. Here the CDR3 DNA reads TGTGCCAGCTCACCATCCGGGGACTCCTACGAGCAGTACTTC. Translation: CASSPSGDSYEQYF.

The genes are TRBV28 and TRBJ1-3; D possibly corresponds to TRBD1 (5 bases). The V and J ends lost 4 bases and 3 bases respectively, with 10 bases between them. CDR1 is MDHEN, CDR2 SYDVKM, per germline. The CDR3 covers 14 residues. CDR3 in amino acids: CASSSGTVGNTIYF. The DNA of the CDR3 is TGTGCCAGCAGTTCCGGGACGGTTGGAAACACCATATATTTT.

This clone was counted between two and nine times. The V gene is TRBV28, the J gene TRBJ1-5; D perhaps matches TRBD1 (5 bases). The V gene's germline CDR1 is MDHEN and CDR2 SYDVKM. Trimming left V 6 bases short and J 2 bases short, with 11 bases between. The CDR3 has 14 residues. CDR3 DNA: TGTGCCAGCAGGATCGACAGCGGCAATCAGCCCCAGCATTTT. It encodes CASRIDSGNQPQHF.

CDR3 DNA: TGTGCCACCAGAACCGGGACAGGACGCACAGATACGCAGTATTTT. Translation: CATRTGTGRTDTQYF. The chain carries TRBV15 and TRBJ2-3; TRBD1 matches at 8 bases. This CDR3 region has 15 residues. Germline V gene lookup returns CDR1 LNHNV and CDR2 YYDKDF (reference sequence). Losses at the gene ends were 6 bases for V and 1 base for J; bases not matched to a gene: 6.

V usage is TRBV28 and J usage is TRBJ1-2, with D perhaps TRBD1 (6 bases). V lost 1 base and J 4 bases, leaving 7 bases between the germline ends. This CDR3 has 13 amino acids. The germline V gene has CDR1 MDHEN and CDR2 SYDVKM. The CDR3 nucleotides are TGTGCCAGCAGTTTATCAGGGGCCTATGGCTACACCTTC. As protein: CASSLSGAYGYTF.